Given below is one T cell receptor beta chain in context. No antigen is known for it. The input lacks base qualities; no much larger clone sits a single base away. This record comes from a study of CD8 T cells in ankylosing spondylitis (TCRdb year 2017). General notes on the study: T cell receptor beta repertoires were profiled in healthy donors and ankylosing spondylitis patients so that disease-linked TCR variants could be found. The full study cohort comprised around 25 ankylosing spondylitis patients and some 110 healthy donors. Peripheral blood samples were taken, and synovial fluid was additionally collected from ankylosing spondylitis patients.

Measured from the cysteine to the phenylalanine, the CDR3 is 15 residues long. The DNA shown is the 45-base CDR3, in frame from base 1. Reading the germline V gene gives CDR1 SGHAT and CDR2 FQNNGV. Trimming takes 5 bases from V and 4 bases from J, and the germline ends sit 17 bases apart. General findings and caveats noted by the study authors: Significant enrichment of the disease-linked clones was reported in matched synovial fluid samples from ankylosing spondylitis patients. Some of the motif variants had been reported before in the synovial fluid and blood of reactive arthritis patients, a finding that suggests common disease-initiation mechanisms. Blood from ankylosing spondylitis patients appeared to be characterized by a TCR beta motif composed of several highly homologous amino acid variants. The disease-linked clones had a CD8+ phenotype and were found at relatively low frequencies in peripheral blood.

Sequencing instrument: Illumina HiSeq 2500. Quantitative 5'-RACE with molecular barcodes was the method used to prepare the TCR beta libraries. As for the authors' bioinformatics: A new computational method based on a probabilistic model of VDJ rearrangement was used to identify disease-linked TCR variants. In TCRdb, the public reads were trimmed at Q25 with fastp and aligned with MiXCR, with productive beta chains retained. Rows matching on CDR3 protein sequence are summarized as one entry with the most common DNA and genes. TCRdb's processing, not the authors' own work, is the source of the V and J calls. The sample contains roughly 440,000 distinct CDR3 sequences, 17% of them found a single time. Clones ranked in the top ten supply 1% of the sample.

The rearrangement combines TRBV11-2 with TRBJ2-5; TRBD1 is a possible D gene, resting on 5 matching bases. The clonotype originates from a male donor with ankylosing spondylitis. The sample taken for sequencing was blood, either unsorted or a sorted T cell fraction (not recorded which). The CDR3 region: CASSQGAYPRETQYF. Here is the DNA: TGTGCCAGCAGCCAAGGGGCCTATCCACGAGAGACCCAGTACTTC. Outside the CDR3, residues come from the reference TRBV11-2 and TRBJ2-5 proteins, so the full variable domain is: EAGVAQSPRYKIIEKRQSVAFWCNPISGHATLYWYQQILGQGPKLLIQFQNNGVVDDSQLPKDRFSAERLKGVDSTLKIQPAKLEDSAVYLCASSQGAYPRETQYFGPGTRLLVL.